Each of the 20 T cell receptor beta chains below was sequenced from the same sample in a study of blood T cell repertoires in COVID-19. Sequenced by immunoSEQ multiplex PCR; TCRdb stores in-frame clones only, minus some. The sample yields approximately 150,000 clones, over 80% seen once. Material: PBMCs or T cells enriched from blood (not recorded which). The source of these receptors is a woman aged 35 to 49 who had recovered from COVID-19.

This chain links TRBV30 with TRBJ2-3; 10 bases fit TRBD2. Germline V CDR1 and CDR2: GTSNPN, SVGIG (reference sequence). The CDR3 is made up of 15 amino acids. V was pared by 3 bases and J by 7 bases, with 10 bases of the junction left unmatched. The CDR3 region is CAWSGTSVMGYTQYF. As DNA, the CDR3 is TGTGCCTGGAGCGGGACTAGCGTGATGGGATATACGCAGTATTTT.

The gene calls are TRBV13 and TRBJ2-5, with D possibly TRBD1 on 6 matching bases. The CDR3 extends over 13 amino acids. The germline CDR1 and CDR2 sequences are PRHDT and FYEKMQ (reference sequence). Trimming left V 3 bases short and J 4 bases short, with 9 bases between. DNA of the CDR3: TGTGCCAGCAGCTTCGGACAGACAGAGACCCAGTACTTC. This translates into CASSFGQTETQYF.

This chain uses TRBV11-3 with TRBJ1-6; 8 bases map to TRBD1. Germline assignment: CDR1 SGHNT and CDR2 YENEEA. The ends lost 4 bases at V and 13 bases at J; junction bases unmatched: 3. The CDR3 runs 12 residues. CDR3 bases: TGTGCCAGCAGCTATTCAGGGGGCCCCCTCCACTTT. Its protein product is CASSYSGGPLHF.

V and J are TRBV10-3 and TRBJ2-7, with D unclear. This CDR3 spans 13 amino acids. The V gene lost 7 bases and the J gene lost 9 bases, with 19 bases spanning the gap. Germline V CDR1 and CDR2: ENHRY, SYGVKD. The CDR3 loop is CAITSATKIGQYF. CDR3 DNA sequence: TGTGCCATCACCTCCGCCACCAAAATCGGGCAGTACTTC.

In DNA, the CDR3 is TGTGCCAGCAGCTCCCAACTAGCGGGAGACAATGAGCAGTTCTTC. Amino acid sequence: CASSSQLAGDNEQFF. The chain links TRBV11-2 to TRBJ2-1; 11 nucleotides match TRBD2. V lost 4 bases, J lost 5 bases, and 4 bases stayed unmatched. Per germline, CDR1 SGHAT and CDR2 FQNNGV. This CDR3 comprises 15 residues.

The CDR3 DNA follows: TGTGCCAGCAGCTTGGGTAGCGGGAGGAGTGATGAGCAGTTCTTC. This gives the protein CASSLGSGRSDEQFF. V is TRBV7-9 and J is TRBJ2-1; 10 positions match TRBD2. The CDR3 totals 15 residues. The germline CDR1 and CDR2 sequences are SEHNR and FQNEAQ (reference sequence). V was pared by 3 bases and J by 8 bases, with 7 bases of the junction left unmatched.

The rearrangement uses TRBV7-9 and TRBJ2-3; 8 bases match TRBD1. The CDR3 sequence is 16 residues long. The V segment lost 5 bases and the J segment 0 bases; nucleotides outside the gene matches: 7. The germline V gene encodes CDR1 SEHNR and CDR2 FQNEAQ (reference sequence). The CDR3 DNA reads as TGTGCCAGCAGCGACACAGGGGGTGGAAGCACAGATACGCAGTATTTT. Translated: CASSDTGGGSTDTQYF.

V and J are TRBV4-1 and TRBJ1-3; 7 nucleotides align to TRBD1. CDR3 length equals 18 residues. The junction had 15 bases not matched to a gene; V was cut back by 3 bases and J by 4 bases. Germline V gene lookup returns CDR1 MGHRA and CDR2 YSYEKL. The CDR3 reads CASSHGRQGSGWGNTIYF. The CDR3 bases are TGCGCCAGCAGCCATGGAAGACAGGGAAGTGGTTGGGGAAACACCATATATTTT.

The gene calls are TRBV19 and TRBJ2-1, with 15 bases aligning to TRBD2. Germline V CDR1 and CDR2: LNHDA, SQIVND (reference sequence). The V and J ends lost 4 bases and 8 bases, in that order; junction bases with no gene match: 3. The CDR3 has 15 residues. The CDR3: CASSRGLAGGYEQFF. CDR3 sequence (DNA): TGTGCCAGTAGTAGGGGACTAGCGGGGGGCTATGAGCAGTTCTTC.

This clone is a singleton in its sample. The CDR3: CASSPLTVSAEAFF. The CDR3 bases are TGTGCCAGCAGTCCCTTGACTGTGAGCGCTGAAGCTTTCTTT. The chain is built from TRBV6-5 and TRBJ1-1, with D hard to call. The V gene lost 5 bases and the J gene lost 6 bases, with 16 bases spanning the gap. Germline CDR1 is MNHEY and CDR2 is SVGAGI. The CDR3 is 14 amino acids.

The chain links TRBV6-2 or TRBV6-3 to TRBJ2-7; TRBD2 agrees at 11 bases. The CDR3 consists of 16 residues. Germline trimming cut 5 bases from V and 4 bases from J; bases unmatched to any gene: 10. Germline values: CDR1 MNHEY, CDR2 SVGEGT. The CDR3 region has the DNA TGTGCCAGCAGTCCGATGGGGACTAGCGGAGTTTACGAGCAGTACTTC. It encodes CASSPMGTSGVYEQYF.

This clone was detected a few times. Other nucleotide sequences in the sample specify the same CDR3. The gene calls are TRBV5-1 and TRBJ2-5, with D maybe TRBD1 (5 bases). CDR1 is SGHRS and CDR2 is YFSETQ in the germline V gene. CDR3 length: 13 residues. With 2 bases removed from V and 2 bases from J, the gap between germline ends came to 7 bases. For the CDR3, the DNA is TGCGCCAGCAGCTTCGCAGGGCAAGAGACCCAGTACTTC. Translation gives CASSFAGQETQYF.

V gene TRBV14 combines with J gene TRBJ2-7; maybe TRBD2 (6 bases). V was cut by 0 bases and J by 0 bases, with 12 bases left in between. The length of the CDR3 is 16 residues. Germline lookup yields CDR1 SGHDN and CDR2 FVKESK. The CDR3 region is CASSQEWGLSSYEQYF. In DNA, the CDR3 is TGTGCCAGCAGCCAAGAATGGGGACTGAGCTCCTACGAGCAGTACTTC.

V is TRBV6-2 or TRBV6-3 and J is TRBJ2-3; 14 bases are a match to TRBD2. Looked up from germline, CDR1 is MNHEY and CDR2 is SVGEGT. This CDR3 region has 18 residues. Germline trimming cut 5 bases from V and 0 bases from J; bases unmatched to any gene: 7. CDR3 in amino acids: CASSNGLAGGRSTDTQYF. The CDR3 DNA reads as TGTGCCAGCAGTAACGGACTAGCGGGGGGCCGAAGCACAGATACGCAGTATTTT.

This chain links TRBV23-1 with TRBJ2-7; maybe TRBD1 (5 bases). TRBV23-1 is assigned to the ORF class and has an uncertain function. V lost 3 bases and J lost 0, with 18 bases in between. CDR3 length: 17 amino acids. The CDR3 region is CASSQDTYSLISYEQYF. The CDR3 DNA follows: TGCGCCAGCAGTCAGGACACGTACTCGCTAATCTCCTACGAGCAGTACTTC.

Only one count was recorded for this clone. The V and J genes are TRBV19 and TRBJ1-6; D call uncertain. The CDR3 covers 13 residues. CDR1 is LNHDA and CDR2 is SQIVND in the germline V gene (reference sequence). Trimming left V 4 bases short and J 3 bases short, with 4 bases between. Here the CDR3 reads CASSTGYNSPLHF. DNA for the CDR3: TGTGCCAGTAGTACAGGCTATAATTCACCCCTCCACTTT.

V and J are TRBV28 and TRBJ1-5; no clear D gene. The CDR3 contains 15 residues. The V and J ends lost 2 bases and 1 base respectively, with 9 bases between them. The germline gives CDR1 MDHEN, CDR2 SYDVKM. The chain's CDR3 is CASSLVPRSNQPQHF. The CDR3 DNA is TGTGCCAGCAGTTTAGTCCCCCGGAGCAATCAGCCCCAGCATTTT.

This sequence joins TRBV5-1 and TRBJ2-1, with a possible D match to TRBD1 (6 bases). V lost 4 bases and J lost 8, with 10 bases in between. Germline V CDR1 and CDR2: SGHRS, YFSETQ. The CDR3 covers 12 residues. This CDR3 reads CASSLGGHEQFF. DNA of the CDR3: TGCGCCAGCAGCCTAGGGGGACATGAGCAGTTCTTC.

V and J are TRBV5-1 and TRBJ2-1; a possible D gene is TRBD2 (6 bases). There are 14 residues in the CDR3. The germline V gene encodes CDR1 SGHRS and CDR2 YFSETQ. The V end lost 4 bases, the J end lost 8 bases, and 16 bases lay between the germline ends. The CDR3 loop is CASSARGTQDEQFF. The CDR3 DNA is TGCGCCAGCAGCGCGAGAGGGACTCAGGATGAGCAGTTCTTC.

This clone was seen a single time. V is TRBV6-6 and J is TRBJ2-2, with TRBD2 matching over 8 bases. The germline CDR1 and CDR2 sequences are MNHNY and SVGAGI (reference sequence). The CDR3 has 17 amino acids. V was clipped by 5 bases and J by 0 bases; unmatched bases: 8. As DNA, the CDR3 is TGTGCCAGCAGTCCGGGGGGGGTTACCGCGAACACCGGGGAGCTGTTTTTT. It is translated as CASSPGGVTANTGELFF.